The T cell receptor (beta chain) under discussion was sequenced for a study of human T cells and chemical hapten exposure. The overall study: Patients got weekly scalp diphenylcyclopropenone doses over the approximately 24-week study. Findings and caveats of the study: The number of TCRs above 1 in 1000 frequency did not change after DPC sensitization. Given that the donors had alopecia, their immune response may differ from that seen in healthy people.

TCRdb re-called the RACE reads through MiXCR, storing one row per CDR3 protein. The sample holds tens of thousands of distinct CDR3 sequences, over 9.5% seen once. This clonotype was recorded many times. The antigen is undetermined. Noted time point: pre-sensitization, week 0. Treatment given: therapeutic diphenylcyclopropenone sensitization with weekly scalp DPC. Only after blood had been drawn was each patch test applied. The CDR3 consists of 16 residues. V lost 5 bases, J lost 5 bases, and 19 bases lay in between. Germline CDR1 SNHLY, CDR2 FYNNEI. The rearrangement uses TRBV2 and TRBJ2-1, with D possibly TRBD1 on 5 matching bases. This clonotype was obtained from a woman aged 50 to 65 with alopecia areata. Some clones in this sample may be carry-over from other donors' samples. Specimen: whole blood, collected in connection with sensitization to the hapten diphenylcyclopropenone (DPC). The CDR3: CASSTVGVQGDNEQFF. CDR3 nucleotide sequence: TGTGCCAGCAGTACGGTTGGGGTTCAGGGTGACAATGAGCAGTTCTTC.